The 8 T cell receptor beta chains presented below share a single source sample, sequenced in a study of Graves' ophthalmopathy and Graves' hyperthyroidism. RNA transcripts were the template, and TCR beta CDR3 regions were amplified from them. Second-round multiplex PCR came after a first-round RT-PCR that employed HTBI primers. A single record per CDR3 protein comes from TCRdb applying MiXCR to the multiplex PCR reads. The sample consists of about 600,000 distinct CDR3 sequences, about 40% of them appearing once. Sequencing was performed on peripheral blood or thyroid tissue (not recorded which). These receptors originate from an adult man with Graves' hyperthyroidism.

This clonotype was observed a handful of times. The chain joins TRBV5-6 to TRBJ2-7; the D is unclear. Trimming took off 2 bases at V and 0 bases at J, with 12 bases between the two ends. The CDR3 sequence is 15 residues long. In germline, CDR1 is SGHDT, CDR2 YYEEEE. The CDR3 loop reads CASSLGLSTSYEQYF. CDR3 DNA: TGTGCCAGCAGCTTAGGTCTCAGCACCTCCTACGAGCAGTACTTC.

This clonotype was found many times. V and J are TRBV11-2 and TRBJ2-7; TRBD1 or TRBD2 may be the D gene (5 bases each). CDR3 length: 13 residues. Germline V gene sequence: CDR1 SGHAT, CDR2 FQNNGV. The ends were cut back, 5 bases at V and 2 bases at J, with 10 bases in the middle. This CDR3 is CASSRGTPYEQYF. The CDR3 coding sequence is TGTGCCAGCAGCCGGGGCACACCCTACGAGCAGTACTTC.

This clonotype was counted at least ten times. The chain couples TRBV5-7 to TRBJ2-2, with TRBD2 identical over 10 bases. TRBV5-7 is filed as an ORF, its function uncertain. This CDR3 has 17 residues. The junction had 8 bases not matched to a gene; V was cut back by 1 base and J by 5 bases. The CDR3: CASSLMWGTSETGELFF. The CDR3 DNA sequence: TGTGCCAGCAGCTTGATGTGGGGGACTAGCGAGACCGGGGAGCTGTTTTTT.

This clonotype was seen at least ten times. The chain recombines TRBV20-1 with TRBJ1-1; D is unresolved. Deletions cut 6 bases from V and 0 bases from J, with 11 bases between. Per germline, CDR1 DFQATT and CDR2 SNEGSKA (reference sequence). The CDR3 spans 13 residues. The CDR3 is CSAEGRMNTEAFF. The CDR3 nucleotides are TGCAGTGCCGAAGGCCGTATGAACACTGAAGCTTTCTTT.

In its sample, this clonotype was seen many times. The V and J genes are TRBV5-1 and TRBJ1-2; 9 bases are a match to TRBD1. With V trimmed by 4 bases and J by 4 bases, 8 bases remained unmatched. The CDR3 covers 15 residues. Germline V gene data show CDR1 as SGHRS and CDR2 as YFSETQ. The CDR3 protein is CASSPNTGGSYGYTF. The CDR3 DNA follows: TGCGCCAGCAGCCCAAACACAGGGGGCAGCTATGGCTACACCTTC.

This sequence joins TRBV18 and TRBJ2-5; TRBD2 matches 12 bases. The germline V gene has CDR1 KGHSH and CDR2 LQKENI. V was pared by 6 bases and J by 4 bases, with 9 bases of the junction left unmatched. This CDR3 is 16 amino acids long. In DNA form, the CDR3 reads TGTGCCAGCTCCTCACCACGGGGACTAGCGGGAGAGACCCAGTACTTC. Protein: CASSSPRGLAGETQYF.

This clonotype was counted at least ten times. The chain employs TRBV13 and TRBJ1-1; TRBD1 aligns across 8 bases. This CDR3 contains 14 residues. Germline CDR1 reads PRHDT; CDR2 reads FYEKMQ (reference sequence). J gave up 1 base and V 3 bases, and 1 base lay outside the gene matches. The CDR3 DNA reads as TGTGCCAGCAGCTTGGACAGGGAGAACACTGAAGCTTTCTTT. Protein product: CASSLDRENTEAFF.

This clonotype was observed at least ten times. The V and J genes are TRBV5-1 and TRBJ2-7; a weak D match, TRBD2 (5 bases). Germline-derived CDR1 and CDR2 are SGHRS and YFSETQ. With 4 bases removed from V and 5 bases from J, the gap between germline ends came to 13 bases. CDR3 length: 13 residues. The CDR3 DNA sequence: TGCGCCAGCAGCCTTACTAGAATGAACGAGCAGTACTTC. Protein sequence: CASSLTRMNEQYF. Drawing the rest from reference TRBV5-1 and TRBJ2-7, the complete variable domain is KAGVTQTPRYLIKTRGQQVTLSCSPISGHRSVSWYQQTPGQGLQFLFEYFSETQRNKGNFPGRFSGRQFSNSRSEMNVSTLELGDSALYLCASSLTRMNEQYFGPGTRLTVT.